Detailed here is one TCR beta chain. Donors showed nominal health when sampled, although they likely had unrecorded immune exposures. These data are taken from a study of cytomegalovirus exposure and HLA in healthy donors. PCR amplification relied on 60 Vbeta primers (plus 13 Jbeta primers). Using immunoSEQ multiplex PCR, the repertoire was profiled, and TCRdb retains in-frame clones only, with some absent. The sample holds about 150,000 clones, just under 75% seen once. Sequences were obtained from PBMCs. The receptor comes from a woman younger than 35 in good health and CMV-seronegative.

In DNA form, the CDR3 reads TGTGCCAGCAGCTTGGTGGGGGCGACGGACCCTAGCACAGATACGCAGTATTTT. Amino acid sequence: CASSLVGATDPSTDTQYF. The chain uses TRBV5-6 and TRBJ2-3; D is possibly TRBD1 (6 bases). The CDR3 spans 18 residues. Germline values: CDR1 SGHDT, CDR2 YYEEEE. The V gene lost 0 bases and the J gene lost 0 bases, with 17 bases spanning the gap.